This TCR beta chain was retrieved from a study of human T cells and chemical hapten exposure (dated by TCRdb to the early 2020s). Background for the entire study: For sensitization, 2% DPC in acetone was applied to a 2 cm by 2 cm area of upper inner arm skin. Libraries were combined into a pool for sequencing, and differences in TCR yield between samples came mainly from small differences in library volumes within the pool. Patch testing on the upper back used Finn chambers containing 0.01% DPC, with scoring done after 6 days according to International Contact Dermatitis Research Group standards. Throughout the roughly 23-week study period, patients were also given weekly therapeutic DPC doses on the scalp. This study followed changes in the peripheral blood TCR repertoire in vivo during primary and secondary sensitization of alopecia patients to the hapten diphenylcyclopropenone (DPC). Most of the patients in the cohort were female, and the cohort covered alopecia areata with under or over 50% scalp involvement, alopecia totalis and alopecia universalis. Blood samples were taken from patients before sensitization (week 0) and at 2, 6 and about 24 weeks after DPC sensitization. Blood for TCR sequencing was provided by twenty-nine alopecia patients at one to four time points (pre-sensitization, 2, 6 and 24 weeks).

From its cysteine to its phenylalanine, the CDR3 spans 17 amino acids. Only the CDR3 portion is preserved as DNA: 51 bases, with reading frame beginning at the first base. Trimming takes 2 bases from V and 0 bases from J, and the germline ends sit 15 bases apart. Via the germline V gene, CDR1 is SGHDN and CDR2 FVKESK. In this sample, this clonotype turned up a few times. No cognate antigen has been identified for it. Base quality data are lacking; no much larger clone is found one base away. The time point label, as the study defines it: pre-sensitization, week 0. The sample's treatment or condition, from its label and the paper: therapeutic diphenylcyclopropenone sensitization with weekly scalp DPC. Blood at each patch-test visit was drawn before the patch test was applied. Patients were eligible if aged 18 to 70, diagnosed with alopecia and judged suitable for DPC therapy, and pregnant patients were excluded. Total RNA was extracted from unfractionated whole blood that had been collected in Tempus Blood RNA tubes.

To prepare the library, RACE was applied. The listed sequencing device is NextSeq 500. During library preparation, unique molecular identifiers were attached to individual cDNA molecules so that TCRs could be counted in a quantitative, reproducible way. For every blood RNA sample, sequencing covered both the TCR alpha and TCR beta chains. Per the source publication's procedure: Samples had a median of roughly 100,000 TCRs, with a range from roughly 23,224 to 700,000. V, J and CDR3 annotation of the TCR reads was carried out using the Decombinator software suite. To make PS versus PT1 abundance plots, every sample was subsampled to the same number of TCRs (28,000). TCRs were defined as expanded if absent before sensitization and observed at least eight times at the 2-week time point. TCRdb handled the public reads itself, with Q25 trimming in fastp and clone calling in MiXCR, and kept productive beta chains. Merged by CDR3 protein, the rows form single entries marked with the most common genes and DNA. The V and J calls and clone size are TCRdb's, not the authors'. The sample has 250,000 to 300,000 distinct CDR3 sequences on record, around 7% of them singletons. The ten largest clones add up to around 1.2% of the sample.

Points the paper makes about the study in general: After repeated subsampling, changes were observed in the strength of the expansion versus patch-test correlation and in the threshold at which the correlation became significant. The number of TCRs above 1 in 1000 frequency did not change with DPC sensitization; there was no evidence of global repertoire structure alterations. All patients had alopecia, a presumed autoimmune disease, so their immune response might differ from that of healthy individuals. Significantly more large CDR3 similarity clusters were formed by expanded TCRs than by pre-sensitization or healthy control sets, consistent with antigen-driven responses. A positive correlation was found between the number of PT1 expanded TCRs and patch test score, with significance reached at thresholds 8, 16 and 32 but not 4.

The TCR sequence derives from a young man with alopecia areata. Some clones in this sample may be carry-over from other donors' samples. This chain is built from TRBV14 and TRBJ2-3; a confident D gene designation cannot be given. Here the sequenced sample was whole blood, taken in connection with sensitization to the hapten diphenylcyclopropenone (DPC). The DNA reads as follows: TGTGCCAGCAGCCAAAGAACAGAGATGTTGAGCACAGATACGCAGTATTTT. Translated, it gives CASSQRTEMLSTDTQYF.